A single sample gave rise to the 22 T cell receptor beta chains below, sequenced in a study of blood T cells in healthy people across ages. With a J-beta primer mix and a sample-barcoded 5' primer, a second PCR ran 7 to 11 cycles. Via MiXCR, TCRdb re-called the 5' RACE reads, giving one row per CDR3 protein. The sample has about 1.5 million distinct CDR3 sequences, approximately 42% seen once; the top ten hold just over 4%. Material: blood. These receptors originate from a woman younger than 30 in good health.

The chain links TRBV18 to TRBJ2-1, with D perhaps matching TRBD1 (6 bases). Germline CDR1 reads KGHSH; CDR2 reads LQKENI. The germline V and J ends were trimmed by 4 bases and 8 bases, with 15 bases remaining between them. This CDR3 has 14 residues. The CDR3 nucleotides are TGTGCCAGCTCACTGGGACACCCTGGGGATGAGCAGTTCTTC. Translation: CASSLGHPGDEQFF.

The rearrangement joins TRBV4-1 to TRBJ2-1; D gene uncertain. Germline-derived CDR1 and CDR2 are MGHRA and YSYEKL. The germline V and J ends were trimmed by 0 bases and 0 bases, with 9 bases remaining between them. This CDR3 region has 16 residues. In nucleotides, the CDR3 is TGCGCCAGCAGCCAAGAAGGTCCGCGCTCCTACAATGAGCAGTTCTTC. Translation gives CASSQEGPRSYNEQFF.

The rearrangement links TRBV2 to TRBJ1-5; D is possibly TRBD1 (5 bases). CDR3 length equals 14 residues. CDR1 SNHLY and CDR2 FYNNEI come from the germline V gene. Between the trimmed V and J ends, which lost 6 bases and 6 bases, there was a span of 15 bases. CDR3 region: CASSGGYAAQPQHF. The CDR3 nucleotides read TGTGCCAGCAGCGGGGGGTATGCAGCTCAGCCCCAGCATTTT. Full variable domain (remainder filled in from reference TRBV2 and TRBJ1-5): EPEVTQTPSHQVTQMGQEVILRCVPISNHLYFYWYRQILGQKVEFLVSFYNNEISEKSEIFDDQFSVERPDGSNFTLKIRSTKLEDSAMYFCASSGGYAAQPQHFGDGTRLSIL.

The chain joins TRBV20-1 to TRBJ1-5; D uncertain. The CDR3 length is 14 residues. V lost 0 bases, J lost 0 bases, and 6 bases lay in between. Germline V gives CDR1 DFQATT, CDR2 SNEGSKA (reference sequence). This chain's CDR3 is CSARELNSNQPQHF. CDR3 coding DNA: TGCAGTGCTAGAGAACTGAATAGCAATCAGCCCCAGCATTTT.

This clonotype was found a few times. The chain uses TRBV20-1 and TRBJ1-5; D is perhaps TRBD1 (6 bases). Germline V gene sequence: CDR1 DFQATT, CDR2 SNEGSKA (reference sequence). Trimming took 3 bases from V and 4 from J, leaving 16 bases between them. The CDR3 covers 15 residues. The CDR3 region is CSASSVGGGNQPQHF. CDR3 in DNA: TGCAGTGCTAGCTCGGTCGGAGGGGGGAATCAGCCCCAGCATTTT.

Only a few counts were recorded for this clonotype. The V call is TRBV20-1, the J call TRBJ2-1, with TRBD2 matching over 8 bases. The CDR3 length is 14 residues. Looked up from germline, CDR1 is DFQATT and CDR2 is SNEGSKA (reference sequence). V lost 6 bases to trimming and J lost 1 base; unmatched junction nucleotides: 5. This chain's CDR3 is CSAVTSGSYNEQFF. In DNA form, the CDR3 reads TGCAGTGCCGTTACTAGCGGTTCCTACAATGAGCAGTTCTTC.

The chain joins TRBV12-3 or TRBV12-4 to TRBJ2-3; a possible D gene is TRBD2 (6 bases). Trimming cost V 7 bases and J 2 bases, with 10 bases left between them. This CDR3 spans 13 amino acids. The CDR3 nucleotides read TGTGCCAGCAAGGAGGGCCTCACAGATACGCAGTATTTT. Its translation is CASKEGLTDTQYF.

The rearrangement joins TRBV7-2 to TRBJ2-5; the D is unclear. This CDR3 comprises 13 residues. CDR1 and CDR2 (germline): SGHTA, FQGNSA. Trimming removed 5 bases from V and 5 bases from J, with 12 bases in between. In DNA, the CDR3 is TGTGCCAGCAGCAAGGAGTCCTGGGAGACCCAGTACTTC. Its protein product is CASSKESWETQYF.

J is TRBJ1-1 and V is TRBV5-1; no definite D call. Trimming left V 4 bases short and J 6 bases short, with 4 bases between. The CDR3 totals 10 residues. Looked up from germline, CDR1 is SGHRS and CDR2 is YFSETQ. The CDR3 spells CASSEPEAFF. The CDR3 nucleotides are TGCGCCAGCAGCGAGCCTGAAGCTTTCTTT.

This clonotype occurred a few times. V is TRBV15 and J is TRBJ2-7, with D possibly matching TRBD1 (5 bases). CDR3 length: 15 residues. V lost 0 bases and J 0 bases, leaving 9 bases between the germline ends. CDR1 is LNHNV and CDR2 is YYDKDF in the germline V gene (reference sequence). CDR3 sequence: CATSREQALSYEQYF. The DNA of the CDR3 is TGTGCCACCAGCAGAGAACAGGCGCTCTCCTACGAGCAGTACTTC.

Only a few counts were recorded for this clonotype. The chain links TRBV20-1 to TRBJ2-5; 10 nucleotides align to TRBD1. The germline gives CDR1 DFQATT, CDR2 SNEGSKA (reference sequence). Germline trimming cut 7 bases from V and 11 bases from J; bases unmatched to any gene: 13. The CDR3 has 13 residues. CDR3 in amino acids: CSDGQGDRNEQYF. The CDR3 nucleotides read TGCAGTGACGGACAGGGGGACCGCAATGAGCAGTACTTC.

In nucleotides, the CDR3 is TGTGCCAGCAGAGCCCGTATAGCGGGAGTATGGGATGAGCAGTTCTTC. This codes for CASRARIAGVWDEQFF. This rearrangement joins TRBV2 to TRBJ2-1, with 9 positions matching TRBD2. From germline, CDR1 is SNHLY and CDR2 FYNNEI. This CDR3 comprises 16 residues. V dropped 6 bases and J dropped 8; count of bases not matched to a gene: 14.

This clonotype came up once. This chain joins TRBV10-3 and TRBJ2-3, with TRBD2 matching over 10 bases. V trimming: 7 bases; J trimming: 4 bases; junction bases outside the gene matches: 5. This CDR3 has 14 amino acids. The germline V gene has CDR1 ENHRY and CDR2 SYGVKD. CDR3 bases: TGTGCCATCATGGCTAGCGGGAGTTCAGATACGCAGTATTTT. Its translation is CAIMASGSSDTQYF.

The chain recombines TRBV4-1 with TRBJ2-2; 10 bases are a match to TRBD2. Germline V gene sequence: CDR1 MGHRA, CDR2 YSYEKL. The CDR3 sequence is 18 residues long. After removal of 4 bases from V and 1 base from J, the junction contained 9 bases not matched to a gene. DNA for the CDR3: TGCGCCAGCAGCCCATCCCCCGTAGCGGGGGGGAACACCGGGGAGCTGTTTTTT. Translated, it gives CASSPSPVAGGNTGELFF.

The chain joins TRBV20-1 to TRBJ2-3; TRBD2 aligns across 7 bases. The germline gives CDR1 DFQATT, CDR2 SNEGSKA (reference sequence). J was trimmed by 0 bases and V by 7 bases; bases with no gene match: 4. The CDR3 is made up of 13 amino acids. Here the CDR3 DNA reads TGCAGTGAGCGGGGACCTAGCACAGATACGCAGTATTTT. It codes for CSERGPSTDTQYF.

This clonotype was seen only a few times. The chain joins TRBV12-3 or TRBV12-4 to TRBJ1-1, with 8 bases identical to TRBD1. V lost 3 bases, J lost 3 bases, and 3 bases stayed unmatched. The CDR3 extends over 14 amino acids. The CDR3 sequence is CASSLTTGDTEAFF. CDR3 nucleotides: TGTGCCAGCAGTTTGACGACAGGGGACACTGAAGCTTTCTTT.

This clonotype was recorded a few times. The V call is TRBV20-1, the J call TRBJ1-4, with D tentatively TRBD1 (6 bases). The CDR3 runs to 13 residues. Germline loops: CDR1 DFQATT, CDR2 SNEGSKA (reference sequence). V lost 4 bases and J 4 bases, leaving 10 bases between the germline ends. The CDR3 loop is CSAKGDRNEKLFF. The CDR3 nucleotides read TGCAGTGCTAAGGGGGACCGTAATGAAAAACTGTTTTTT.

V is TRBV2 and J is TRBJ2-4; D ambiguous. V was cut by 7 bases and J by 0 bases, with 13 bases left in between. Per the germline V gene, CDR1 is SNHLY and CDR2 is FYNNEI. The CDR3 sequence is 15 residues long. As DNA, the CDR3 is TGTGCCAGCACGAGGCGGAGTCAAGCCAAAAACATTCAGTACTTC. Protein product: CASTRRSQAKNIQYF.

The CDR3 coding sequence is TGTGCCAGCAGCCACGGACAGGGATTGAACACTGAAGCTTTCTTT. As protein: CASSHGQGLNTEAFF. J is TRBJ1-1 and V is TRBV3-1; 8 bases align to TRBD1. V was clipped by 3 bases and J by 0 bases; unmatched bases: 3. This CDR3 spans 15 amino acids. In germline, CDR1 is LGHDT, CDR2 YNNKEL (reference sequence).

This clonotype has more than one count but fewer than ten. The rearrangement links TRBV29-1 to TRBJ1-1; the D is unclear. V was cut by 4 bases and J by 1 base, with 13 bases left in between. Germline-derived CDR1 and CDR2 are SQVTM and ANQGSEA. This CDR3 is 14 amino acids long. CDR3 nucleotides: TGCAGCGTTGCGAAAAGGTTCGCGAACACTGAAGCTTTCTTT. The encoded protein is CSVAKRFANTEAFF.

This chain uses TRBV15 with TRBJ2-7; no firm D call. This CDR3 spans 14 amino acids. Germline lookup yields CDR1 LNHNV and CDR2 YYDKDF (reference sequence). V was shortened by 5 bases and J by 0 bases, with 11 bases between the two germline ends. CDR3 amino acids: CATSLHRPSYEQYF. CDR3 coding DNA: TGTGCCACCAGCCTTCACCGACCCTCCTACGAGCAGTACTTC.

The chain is built from TRBV2 and TRBJ2-1, with 13 bases that match TRBD2. Trimming cost V 7 bases and J 5 bases; bases outside gene matches: 5. This CDR3 has 15 residues. Germline V gene data show CDR1 as SNHLY and CDR2 as FYNNEI. The CDR3 DNA sequence: TGTGCCAGCATACCGGGACTAGCGGGAAACAATGAGCAGTTCTTC. Its protein is CASIPGLAGNNEQFF.